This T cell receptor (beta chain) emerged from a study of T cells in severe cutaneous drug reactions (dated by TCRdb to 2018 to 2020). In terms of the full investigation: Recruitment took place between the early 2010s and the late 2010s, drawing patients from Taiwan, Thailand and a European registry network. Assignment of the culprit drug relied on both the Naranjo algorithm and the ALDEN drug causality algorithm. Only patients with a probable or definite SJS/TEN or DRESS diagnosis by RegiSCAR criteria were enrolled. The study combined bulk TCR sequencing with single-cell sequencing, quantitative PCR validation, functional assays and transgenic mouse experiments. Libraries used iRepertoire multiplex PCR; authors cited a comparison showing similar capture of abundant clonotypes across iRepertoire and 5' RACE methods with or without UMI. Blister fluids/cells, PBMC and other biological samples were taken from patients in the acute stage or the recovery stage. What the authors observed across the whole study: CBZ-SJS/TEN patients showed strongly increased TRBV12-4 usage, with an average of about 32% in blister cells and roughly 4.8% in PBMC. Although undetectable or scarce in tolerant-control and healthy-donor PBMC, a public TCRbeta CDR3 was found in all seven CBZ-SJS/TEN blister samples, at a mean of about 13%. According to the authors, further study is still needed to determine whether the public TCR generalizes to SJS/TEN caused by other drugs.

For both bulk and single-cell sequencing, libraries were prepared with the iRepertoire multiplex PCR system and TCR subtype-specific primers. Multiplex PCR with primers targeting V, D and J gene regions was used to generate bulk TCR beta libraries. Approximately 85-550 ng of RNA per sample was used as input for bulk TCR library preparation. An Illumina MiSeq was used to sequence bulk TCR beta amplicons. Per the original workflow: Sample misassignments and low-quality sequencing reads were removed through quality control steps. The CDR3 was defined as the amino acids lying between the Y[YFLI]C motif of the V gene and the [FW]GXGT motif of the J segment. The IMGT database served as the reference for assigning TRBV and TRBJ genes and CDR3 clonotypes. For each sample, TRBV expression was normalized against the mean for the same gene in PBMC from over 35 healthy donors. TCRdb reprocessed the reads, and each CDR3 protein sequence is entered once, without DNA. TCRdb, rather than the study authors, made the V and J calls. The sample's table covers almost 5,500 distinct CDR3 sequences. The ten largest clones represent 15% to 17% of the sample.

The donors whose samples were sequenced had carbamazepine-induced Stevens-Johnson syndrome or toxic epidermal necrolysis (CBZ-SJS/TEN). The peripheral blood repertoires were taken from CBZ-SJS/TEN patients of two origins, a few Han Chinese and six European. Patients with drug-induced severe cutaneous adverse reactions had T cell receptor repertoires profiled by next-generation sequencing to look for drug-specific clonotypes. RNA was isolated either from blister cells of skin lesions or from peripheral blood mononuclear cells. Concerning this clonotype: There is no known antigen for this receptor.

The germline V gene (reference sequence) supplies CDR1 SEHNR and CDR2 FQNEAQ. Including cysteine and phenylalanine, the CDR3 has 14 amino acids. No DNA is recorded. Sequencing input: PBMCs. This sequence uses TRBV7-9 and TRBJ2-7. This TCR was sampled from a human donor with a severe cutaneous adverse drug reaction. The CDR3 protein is CASSLSGSPYEQYF.